This TCR beta chain was identified during a study of blood T cell repertoires in COVID-19. Libraries were prepared by immunoSEQ multiplex PCR; TCRdb keeps only in-frame clonotypes and omits some of them. The table lists 300,000 to 400,000 clones, roughly 87% of them singletons, with 7.5% to 10% in the top ten. The length of the CDR3 is 16 residues. V lost 5 bases, J lost 5 bases, and 21 bases lay in between. CDR1 is SGHTA, CDR2 FQGNSA, per germline. What was sequenced was peripheral blood. This clonotype originated in a young man with COVID-19, enrolled during active disease. This rearrangement joins TRBV7-2 to TRBJ1-1; a possible D gene is TRBD1 (6 bases). CDR3 DNA sequence: TGTGCCAGCAGCCTACGCCGTATGGACAGTCGGACTGAAGCTTTCTTT. This encodes CASSLRRMDSRTEAFF.